This note documents a single T cell receptor beta chain sequence. Its antigen remains unknown. The PCR had 60 Vbeta and 13 Jbeta primers. Assay: immunoSEQ multiplex PCR; the TCRdb copy retains only in-frame clones and omits some. The table includes more than 100,000 clones, 55% to 75% detected once. This specimen belongs to a study of cytomegalovirus exposure and HLA in healthy donors. Study context: Samples from HLA-typed donors yielded some 85 million unique TCRs in an early data release. Across under 450 genotyped donors, about 81% landed in the Caucasian-associated ancestry cluster. Whole-study findings and limits: Later analysis placed DRB1 highest and HLA-C lowest in TCR association rates, which differed by HLA locus. Per a later analysis, HLA-associated TCR beta chains showed more clonal expansion than other, equally common TCR beta chains.

The CDR3 has 16 amino acids. Trimming removed 0 bases from V and 7 bases from J, with 16 bases in between. Germline loops: CDR1 MGHRA, CDR2 YSYEKL. The sequence was obtained from a woman aged 40-49 years in good health and CMV-seropositive. The sequenced sample was PBMCs. The chain uses TRBV4-1 and TRBJ2-1, with D possibly matching TRBD1 (6 bases). In DNA form, the CDR3 reads TGCGCCAGCAGCCAAGATCGTTTTGGGACAAGGAATGAGCAGTTCTTC. Its translation is CASSQDRFGTRNEQFF.